Below are 27 T cell receptor beta chains sequenced from a single sample in a study of T cell responses to AZD1222 COVID-19 vaccine. Generated by immunoSEQ multiplex PCR, the TCRdb table keeps only in-frame clones and is missing some. The sample has about 97,000 clones; around 87% are singletons. Sequencing was performed on peripheral blood, taken 28 days after the second AZD1222 dose. The receptors come from an adult who received the AZD1222 COVID-19 vaccine.

This clone was seen just once. The V call is TRBV19, the J call TRBJ2-1, with 8 nucleotides matching TRBD2. From germline, CDR1 is LNHDA and CDR2 SQIVND (reference sequence). There are 15 residues in the CDR3. Losses at the gene ends were 3 bases for V and 4 bases for J; bases not matched to a gene: 5. CDR3 loop: CASSITSGVYNEQFF. In nucleotides, the CDR3 is TGTGCCAGTAGTATTACTAGCGGAGTATACAATGAGCAGTTCTTC. Full variable domain (missing parts from reference TRBV19 and TRBJ2-1): DGGITQSPKYLFRKEGQNVTLSCEQNLNHDAMYWYRQDPGQGLRLIYYSQIVNDFQKGDIAEGYSVSREKKESFPLTVTSAQKNPTAFYLCASSITSGVYNEQFFGPGTRLTVL.

This chain uses TRBV7-8 with TRBJ2-2; TRBD1 or TRBD2 may be the D gene (6 bases each). Trimming left V 7 bases short and J 8 bases short, with 20 bases between. The length of the CDR3 is 15 residues. Germline CDR1 and CDR2: SGHVS and FQNEAQ. The CDR3 DNA reads as TGTGCCAGCACCCCCAGAGGGGGGTGGACGGGGGAGCTGTTTTTT. It translates to CASTPRGGWTGELFF. Filled out from reference TRBV7-8 and TRBJ2-2, the complete variable domain reads GAGVSQSPRYKVAKRGQDVALRCDPISGHVSLFWYQQALGQGPEFLTYFQNEAQLDKSGLPSDRFFAERPEGSVSTLKIQRTQQEDSAVYLCASTPRGGWTGELFFGEGSRLTVL.

V is TRBV9 and J is TRBJ2-3; 9 bases agree with TRBD2. CDR3 length: 16 residues. With V trimmed by 0 bases and J by 1 base, 3 bases remained unmatched. Per the germline V gene, CDR1 is SGDLS and CDR2 is YYNGEE. The CDR3 reads CASSVGERGGTDTQYF. DNA for the CDR3: TGTGCCAGCAGCGTAGGGGAGCGGGGGGGCACAGATACGCAGTATTTT.

The chain combines TRBV11-1 with TRBJ2-7; 7 bases match TRBD1. The CDR3 is 12 amino acids. Germline V lookup: CDR1 SGHAT, CDR2 FQDESV (reference sequence). J lost 4 bases, V lost 5 bases, and 2 bases had no gene match. The CDR3 DNA is TGTGCCAGCAGCCCACAGGGGTACGAGCAGTACTTC. Its protein product is CASSPQGYEQYF.

This clone came up a few times. The genes are TRBV19 and TRBJ1-1; TRBD1 aligns across 11 bases. The germline V gene has CDR1 LNHDA and CDR2 SQIVND (reference sequence). There are 15 residues in the CDR3. V was clipped by 3 bases and J by 1 base; unmatched bases: 1. CDR3: CASSMGQGGNTEAFF. Here the CDR3 DNA reads TGTGCCAGTAGTATGGGACAGGGGGGGAACACTGAAGCTTTCTTT.

The chain links TRBV27 to TRBJ1-5, with D possibly being TRBD1 (5 bases). Trimming removed 6 bases at V and 4 bases at J, with 13 bases between. Per the germline V gene, CDR1 is MNHEY and CDR2 is SMNVEV (reference sequence). The CDR3 is 14 residues long. This CDR3 is CASRPYDSNQPQHF. The CDR3 DNA reads as TGTGCCAGCAGACCCTATGACAGTAATCAGCCCCAGCATTTT.

CDR3 DNA sequence: TGTGCCAGTAGTAGGAGCCGCGAGCGGGGGGCCAGAACCTCATCTAGCACAGATACGCAGTATTTT. Translating gives CASSRSRERGARTSSSTDTQYF. V usage is TRBV19 and J usage is TRBJ2-3, with 9 positions matching TRBD2. V lost 4 bases to trimming and J lost 0 bases; unmatched junction nucleotides: 23. The CDR3 contains 22 residues. The germline V gene encodes CDR1 LNHDA and CDR2 SQIVND (reference sequence).

The rearrangement uses TRBV6-5 and TRBJ2-1; 11 positions agree with TRBD2. This CDR3 contains 14 residues. J lost 3 bases, V lost 6 bases, and 1 base had no gene match. The germline V gene has CDR1 MNHEY and CDR2 SVGAGI. The CDR3 coding sequence is TGTGCCAGCAGGGGGACTAGCGGCTACAATGAGCAGTTCTTC. Its protein is CASRGTSGYNEQFF.

The genes are TRBV28 and TRBJ2-3; D possibly corresponds to TRBD2 (6 bases). The CDR3 is 14 amino acids. Germline loops: CDR1 MDHEN, CDR2 SYDVKM. Deletions cut 2 bases from V and 5 bases from J, with 11 bases between. The CDR3 here is CASSLMRGLDTQYF. DNA of the CDR3: TGTGCCAGCAGTTTAATGCGGGGTCTAGATACGCAGTATTTT.

Concerning this clone: In the same sample, other DNA sequences code for this CDR3. This chain uses TRBV19 with TRBJ1-1; D might be TRBD1 (5 bases). The CDR3 is 13 residues long. The V end lost 0 bases, the J end lost 5 bases, and 7 bases lay between the germline ends. Germline assignment: CDR1 LNHDA and CDR2 SQIVND (reference sequence). Here the CDR3 reads CASSIDRETEAFF. The DNA for the CDR3 is TGTGCCAGTAGTATAGACAGGGAAACTGAAGCTTTCTTT. Full variable domain (rest looked up from reference TRBV19 and TRBJ1-1): DGGITQSPKYLFRKEGQNVTLSCEQNLNHDAMYWYRQDPGQGLRLIYYSQIVNDFQKGDIAEGYSVSREKKESFPLTVTSAQKNPTAFYLCASSIDRETEAFFGQGTRLTVV.

This chain links TRBV4-2 with TRBJ2-5; D not certain. Germline V gene lookup returns CDR1 LGHNA and CDR2 YNFKEQ. V dropped 8 bases and J dropped 5 bases, with 30 bases sitting between them. This CDR3 has 18 amino acids. Here the CDR3 DNA reads TGTGCCAGCTCCCCAAGTCCTGGCGGATCGACTGTCGGCGAGACCCAGTACTTC. Protein product: CASSPSPGGSTVGETQYF.

The chain is built from TRBV3-1 (or the pseudogene TRBV3-2) and TRBJ2-7; 9 positions agree with TRBD2. The length of the CDR3 is 17 residues. V lost 1 base, J lost 3 bases, and 10 bases stayed unmatched. Germline CDR1 reads LGHDT; CDR2 reads YNNKEL (reference sequence). Written as DNA, the CDR3 is TGTGCCAGCAGCCAAGCCCGTCAGGCTAGCGGGGACTACGAGCAGTACTTC. Its translation is CASSQARQASGDYEQYF.

This clone was found once. The chain combines TRBV5-1 with TRBJ1-1, with D uncertain. The V gene's germline CDR1 is SGHRS and CDR2 YFSETQ. Trimming cost V 2 bases and J 1 base, with 9 bases left between them. CDR3 length: 14 residues. The DNA for the CDR3 is TGCGCCAGCAGCTTTAGTCCAGAGAACACTGAAGCTTTCTTT. It translates to CASSFSPENTEAFF.

There are a few counts of this clone. The V call is TRBV6-5, the J call TRBJ2-7; D remains unclear. The V end lost 4 bases, the J end lost 3 bases, and 4 bases lay between the germline ends. Germline values: CDR1 MNHEY, CDR2 SVGAGI. The CDR3 runs 11 residues. CDR3 sequence (DNA): TGTGCCAGCAGTTCTAACTACGAGCAGTACTTC. Its protein product is CASSSNYEQYF.

The chain is built from TRBV6-1 and TRBJ1-5; D gene unclear. Deletions cut 3 bases from V and 3 bases from J, with 6 bases between. The germline CDR1 and CDR2 sequences are MNHNS and SASEGT. The CDR3 length is 13 residues. For the CDR3, the DNA is TGTGCCAGCAGTGAGAGGGCCAATCAGCCCCAGCATTTT. Amino acid sequence: CASSERANQPQHF.

The V gene is TRBV4-1, the J gene TRBJ1-6; D is unclear. From germline, CDR1 is MGHRA and CDR2 YSYEKL. The V end lost 0 bases, the J end lost 8 bases, and 8 bases lay between the germline ends. The CDR3 contains 14 residues. CDR3 in DNA: TGCGCCAGCAGCCAAGATGCGAGGGATTCACCCCTCCACTTT. Amino acids: CASSQDARDSPLHF.

A word on this clone: Relative to the germline gene, one junction end is altered; a read error may explain this. This rearrangement joins TRBV10-1 to TRBJ2-7, with no clear D. The CDR3 totals 8 residues. Per the germline V gene, CDR1 is WNHNN and CDR2 is SYGVQD (reference sequence). The CDR3 nucleotides read TGCGCCAGCAGCGGTAGATTGTTC. The encoded protein is CASSGRLF.

The CDR3 sequence: CSVGTGPDTQYF. In nucleotides, the CDR3 is TGCAGCGTAGGGACAGGGCCAGATACGCAGTATTTT. The chain recombines TRBV29-1 with TRBJ2-3; TRBD1 aligns across 9 bases. V was pared by 6 bases and J by 4 bases, with 2 bases of the junction left unmatched. The germline V gene has CDR1 SQVTM and CDR2 ANQGSEA. This CDR3 contains 12 residues.

The rearrangement links TRBV5-1 to TRBJ2-7, with 14 bases identical to TRBD2. Trimming at V came to 1 base and at J to 3 bases, leaving 9 bases not matched to a gene. The CDR3 has 18 residues. The V gene's germline CDR1 is SGHRS and CDR2 YFSETQ. CDR3 loop: CASSLMGLAGEEGYEQYF. In nucleotides, the CDR3 is TGCGCCAGCAGCTTGATGGGACTAGCGGGAGAAGAAGGCTACGAGCAGTACTTC.

V usage is TRBV18 and J usage is TRBJ2-2; 8 bases agree with TRBD1. Germline V gene sequence: CDR1 KGHSH, CDR2 LQKENI. The V and J ends lost 2 bases and 1 base, in that order; junction bases with no gene match: 3. This CDR3 spans 16 amino acids. The CDR3 DNA follows: TGTGCCAGCTCACCATCTGGACAGGGGAACACCGGGGAGCTGTTTTTT. As protein: CASSPSGQGNTGELFF.

J is TRBJ1-2 and V is TRBV20-1; D remains unclear. CDR3 length equals 12 residues. The germline gives CDR1 DFQATT, CDR2 SNEGSKA (reference sequence). Between the trimmed V and J ends, which lost 3 bases and 8 bases, there was a span of 13 bases. The CDR3 DNA sequence: TGCAGTGCTAGTTCCCAGTCTGGCGGCTACACCTTC. It encodes CSASSQSGGYTF.

This clone was seen a single time. This sequence joins TRBV4-2 and TRBJ1-6; tentative D call: TRBD1 (5 bases). The germline gives CDR1 LGHNA, CDR2 YNFKEQ. Trimming took off 9 bases at V and 9 bases at J, with 12 bases between the two ends. This CDR3 is built from 12 residues. CDR3 amino acids: CASSGGPSPLHF. The CDR3 nucleotides are TGTGCCAGTTCCGGGGGACCTTCACCCCTCCACTTT.

This chain links TRBV6-1 with TRBJ1-2, with D uncertain. The CDR3 is made up of 14 amino acids. Trimming removed 1 base from V and 3 bases from J, with 9 bases in between. Germline values: CDR1 MNHNS, CDR2 SASEGT. Here the CDR3 DNA reads TGTGCCAGCAGTGAAGGACCGAACCACTATGGCTACACCTTC. Translation: CASSEGPNHYGYTF.

J is TRBJ2-2 and V is TRBV6-5, with 11 bases that match TRBD1. This CDR3 has 16 residues. After removal of 1 base from V and 8 bases from J, the junction contained 6 bases not matched to a gene. The V gene's germline CDR1 is MNHEY and CDR2 SVGAGI. CDR3 nucleotide sequence: TGTGCCAGCAGTTACTTTCCAGGGACAGGGGGAGGGGAGCTGTTTTTT. It encodes CASSYFPGTGGGELFF.

The gene calls are TRBV10-2 and TRBJ1-5; maybe TRBD1 (6 bases). The CDR3 sequence is 13 residues long. Germline CDR1 is WSHSY and CDR2 is SAAADI. The V gene lost 6 bases and the J gene lost 3 bases, with 9 bases spanning the gap. This chain's CDR3 is CASRQGSNQPQHF. CDR3 in DNA: TGCGCCAGCAGACAGGGTTCCAATCAGCCCCAGCATTTT.

This chain uses TRBV5-5 with TRBJ1-4; D remains unclear. CDR1 is SGHKS, CDR2 YYEKEE, per germline (reference sequence). V lost 0 bases and J lost 5, with 11 bases in between. The CDR3 has 15 residues. CDR3 DNA: TGTGCCAGCAGCTTGGCCCCCACCGAAAATGAAAAACTGTTTTTT. This encodes CASSLAPTENEKLFF.

The gene calls are TRBV30 and TRBJ1-1; 8 bases match TRBD1. The CDR3 runs to 17 residues. The trim removed 1 base at V and 0 bases at J, leaving 10 bases unmatched. CDR1 GTSNPN and CDR2 SVGIG come from the germline V gene (reference sequence). The CDR3 DNA reads TGTGCCTGGAGTGCCCCACCGGGACAGGCTATGAACACTGAAGCTTTCTTT. Translated: CAWSAPPGQAMNTEAFF.